This is a list of T cell receptor beta chains from one sample in a study of cytomegalovirus exposure and HLA in healthy donors. This table comes from immunoSEQ multiplex PCR, and its TCRdb copy is limited to in-frame clones, with some not included. The sample has about 150,000 clones, around 84% seen once. The sample was PBMCs. The receptors come from a woman between 40 and 50 years old in good health and CMV-seronegative. The CDR3 runs from the conserved cysteine through the conserved F or W. The D gene is left open where the match is weak. Clone size is stated in some rows and not others, as once, few, many or a class when expanded.

cdr3_aa cdr3_nt j_call d_call clone_size v_call
CASSNWDRVRSEAFF TGTGCCAGCAGTAACTGGGACAGGGTAAGGTCTGAAGCTTTCTTT TRBJ1-1 TRBD1 . TRBV6-6
CASGGVSYNEQFF TGTGCCAGCGGGGGGGTTTCCTACAATGAGCAGTTCTTC TRBJ2-1 TRBD2 . TRBV4-2
CASKTGMNTEAFF TGTGCCAGCAAAACAGGCATGAACACTGAAGCTTTCTTT TRBJ1-1 . . TRBV2
CASREGQAGANVLTF TGTGCCAGCAGGGAGGGACAGGCTGGGGCCAACGTCCTGACTTTC TRBJ2-6 TRBD1 once TRBV2
CASSLERGGPGELFF TGTGCCAGCAGCTTAGAGCGGGGGGGCCCCGGGGAGCTGTTTTTT TRBJ2-2 TRBD2 . TRBV13
CASSLAVIPAYEQYF TGTGCCAGCAGCTTAGCGGTCATACCGGCCTACGAGCAGTACTTC TRBJ2-7 . . TRBV7-3
CASRKGTGSNNEQFF TGTGCCAGCAGAAAAGGGACAGGGAGTAACAATGAGCAGTTCTTC TRBJ2-1 TRBD1 few TRBV7-3
CASSQVGGQGVDEQFF TGCGCCAGCAGCCAAGTCGGCGGACAGGGGGTTGATGAGCAGTTCTTC TRBJ2-1 TRBD1 few TRBV4-1
CASSSRRGNYNEQFF TGTGCCAGCAGCTCCAGGCGGGGAAACTACAATGAGCAGTTCTTC TRBJ2-1 . . TRBV11-2
CASSESYSSYEQYF TGCGCCAGCAGTGAGTCCTACAGCTCCTACGAGCAGTACTTC TRBJ2-7 . . TRBV10-2
CASSIDGGFYNSPLHF TGTGCCAGCAGCATAGACGGAGGATTCTATAATTCACCCCTCCACTTT TRBJ1-6 . . TRBV6-4
CASSEQLLNTEAFF TGTGCCAGCAGTGAACAGTTGCTGAACACTGAAGCTTTCTTT TRBJ1-1 . . TRBV6-1
CASSIMHGGTSLYYEQYF TGTGCCAGCAGCATCATGCATGGAGGGACCTCTCTGTACTACGAGCAGTACTTC TRBJ2-7 . . TRBV28
CSVFGGRDYTF TGCAGCGTCTTCGGGGGGCGGGACTACACCTTC TRBJ1-2 . once TRBV29-1
CASSLVLTGELFF TGTGCCAGCAGCTTAGTCCTAACCGGGGAGCTGTTTTTT TRBJ2-2 . . TRBV11-3
CASSSGPRTEAFF TGTGCCAGCAGCTCGGGTCCGAGGACTGAAGCTTTCTTT TRBJ1-1 . few TRBV7-3
CASSWTGGNTGELFF TGTGCCAGCAGCTGGACAGGGGGAAACACCGGGGAGCTGTTTTTT TRBJ2-2 TRBD1 few TRBV11-2
CASSTGGTGNTEAFF TGTGCCAGTAGTACAGGGGGTACCGGTAACACTGAAGCTTTCTTT TRBJ1-1 TRBD1 . TRBV19
CASSLKDLSSYEQYF TGCGCCAGCAGCCTGAAAGACTTATCCTCCTACGAGCAGTACTTC TRBJ2-7 . . TRBV4-1
CASSLEWSSGNTIYF TGTGCCAGCAGCTTAGAGTGGAGCTCTGGAAACACCATATATTTT TRBJ1-3 . . TRBV7-6
CASSPLGGGHEQFF TGTGCCAGCAGCCCCCTTGGGGGGGGCCACGAGCAGTTCTTC TRBJ2-1 . once TRBV7-2
CASSLAYDGGSYNSPLHF TGTGCCAGCAGCTTGGCCTATGACGGGGGCTCCTATAATTCACCCCTCCACTTT TRBJ1-6 . . TRBV5-5
CASSSRAPGADTQYF TGTGCCAGCAGCAGCCGGGCCCCGGGGGCAGATACGCAGTATTTT TRBJ2-3 . . TRBV11-2
CASSVVSDTEAFF TGTGCCAGCAGCGTAGTATCGGACACTGAAGCTTTCTTT TRBJ1-1 . once TRBV9
CASSLLAGSPYEQYF TGTGCCAGCAGTTTATTGGCGGGGAGCCCTTACGAGCAGTACTTC TRBJ2-7 . . TRBV27
CASSQIGTDTQYF TGTGCCAGCAGCCAAATCGGCACAGATACGCAGTATTTT TRBJ2-3 . . TRBV14
CASSLSTAMNTEAFF TGCGCCAGCAGCTTATCGACAGCGATGAACACTGAAGCTTTCTTT TRBJ1-1 . . TRBV5-1
CASSAGQGNTGELFF TGTGCCAGCAGCGCCGGACAGGGCAACACCGGGGAGCTGTTTTTT TRBJ2-2 TRBD1 . TRBV7-9
CAISEKGLDVADTQYF TGTGCCATCAGTGAAAAGGGGTTGGATGTAGCAGATACGCAGTATTTT TRBJ2-3 . few TRBV10-3
CASSSPRGRYEQYF TGTGCCAGCAGCTCACCCAGGGGGCGGTACGAGCAGTACTTC TRBJ2-7 TRBD1 . TRBV13
CASGRKPIAGKYQETQYF TGCGCCAGCGGGAGGAAACCCATAGCGGGGAAGTACCAAGAGACCCAGTACTTC TRBJ2-5 TRBD2 . TRBV5-1
CASSRPQGARTEAFF TGTGCCAGCAGTAGACCCCAGGGGGCTAGAACTGAAGCTTTCTTT TRBJ1-1 TRBD1 . TRBV27
CASSMTAGGQTDTQYF TGTGCCAGTAGTATGACGGCGGGGGGTCAGACAGATACGCAGTATTTT TRBJ2-3 TRBD2 once TRBV19
CASRNRDRIFLGYTF TGTGCCAGCAGAAACCGGGACAGGATCTTCTTGGGCTACACCTTC TRBJ1-2 TRBD1 . TRBV6-5
CASSVRTQGANEKLFF TGCGCCAGCAGCGTTAGGACACAGGGTGCTAATGAAAAACTGTTTTTT TRBJ1-4 . . TRBV4-1
CASSRTTNYGYTF TGTGCCAGCAGCAGGACTACTAACTATGGCTACACCTTC TRBJ1-2 . few TRBV2
CASTLTGELFF TGTGCCAGCACCTTAACCGGGGAGCTGTTTTTT TRBJ2-2 . . TRBV28
CASSYLAGGADTQYF TGTGCCAGCAGTTACCTAGCGGGGGGGGCAGATACGCAGTATTTT TRBJ2-3 TRBD2 . TRBV28
CASRVGGSNTEAFF TGTGCCAGCAGGGTTGGCGGGAGTAACACTGAAGCTTTCTTT TRBJ1-1 . . TRBV27
CASSSVNTEAFF TGTGCCAGCTCCTCAGTGAACACTGAAGCTTTCTTT TRBJ1-1 . once TRBV25-1
CASSSISGINFYGYTF TGTGCCAGCAGCTCGATCTCCGGGATCAACTTTTATGGCTACACCTTC TRBJ1-2 . few TRBV5-4
CASSFRGHTEAFF TGTGCCAGCAGCTTCAGGGGGCACACTGAAGCTTTCTTT TRBJ1-1 TRBD1 . TRBV7-2
CASSLNRANTEAFF TGTGCCAGCAGCTTAAACAGAGCTAACACTGAAGCTTTCTTT TRBJ1-1 . . TRBV7-3
CASGVTYGQGKDYSNQPQHF TGTGCTAGTGGTGTCACCTACGGACAGGGAAAAGATTATAGCAATCAGCCCCAGCATTTT TRBJ1-5 TRBD1 few TRBV12-5
CASSLGGLSEKLFF TGTGCCAGCAGCTTGGGGGGGCTGAGTGAAAAACTGTTTTTT TRBJ1-4 . . TRBV5-4
CASSQVVRGPNSPLHF TGTGCCAGCAGCCAAGTAGTCAGGGGGCCTAATTCACCCCTCCACTTT TRBJ1-6 TRBD1 few TRBV4-2